The 26 T cell receptor beta chains given below trace back to one sample, sequenced in a study of human T cells and chemical hapten exposure. TCRdb used MiXCR to reprocess the RACE reads, holding one entry per CDR3 protein. The table includes tens of thousands of distinct CDR3 sequences, around 7% detected once. Time point: pre-sensitization, week 0. Sample treatment: therapeutic diphenylcyclopropenone sensitization with weekly scalp DPC. The sample here was whole blood, taken in connection with sensitization to the hapten diphenylcyclopropenone (DPC). Source of these receptors: a woman in her twenties or thirties with alopecia areata. Some clones in this sample may be carry-over from other donors' samples.

This clonotype was counted many times. The chain employs TRBV11-2 and TRBJ1-5, with 9 bases identical to TRBD1. The CDR3 extends over 16 amino acids. Trimming took 4 bases from V and 0 from J; bases not matched to a gene: 4. CDR1 is SGHAT, CDR2 FQNNGV, per germline. CDR3 nucleotides: TGTGCCAGCAGCTCCGGGACAGGGTTTAGCAATCAGCCCCAGCATTTT. It specifies CASSSGTGFSNQPQHF. The variable domain in full, with the rest retrieved from reference TRBV11-2 and TRBJ1-5, is EAGVAQSPRYKIIEKRQSVAFWCNPISGHATLYWYQQILGQGPKLLIQFQNNGVVDDSQLPKDRFSAERLKGVDSTLKIQPAKLEDSAVYLCASSSGTGFSNQPQHFGDGTRLSIL.

This clonotype was observed at least ten times. This chain connects TRBV4-1 to TRBJ2-7; a weak D match, TRBD2 (5 bases). Trimming left V 4 bases short and J 2 bases short, with 15 bases between. The CDR3 consists of 15 residues. Germline lookup yields CDR1 MGHRA and CDR2 YSYEKL. CDR3 nucleotides: TGCGCCAGCAGCCTCTTCCTCGGGGTTCCCTACGAGCAGTACTTC. Its translation: CASSLFLGVPYEQYF.

The sample holds many counts of this clonotype. The rearrangement links TRBV12-3 or TRBV12-4 to TRBJ1-2; TRBD1 matches at 9 bases. The junction had 6 bases not matched to a gene; V was cut back by 3 bases and J by 1 base. CDR3 size: 16 residues. CDR3 region: CASSFQQGAFNYGYTF. DNA for the CDR3: TGTGCCAGCAGTTTTCAACAGGGGGCGTTTAACTATGGCTACACCTTC.

The chain couples TRBV2 to TRBJ1-5; D is unclear. CDR1 and CDR2 (germline): SNHLY, FYNNEI. This CDR3 region has 14 residues. V was pared by 1 base and J by 6 bases, with 10 bases between. DNA for the CDR3: TGTGCCAGCAGTGAAGTAAGGACGGGTCAGCCCCAGCATTTT. As protein: CASSEVRTGQPQHF. Supplemented by reference TRBV2 and TRBJ1-5, the full variable domain reads EPEVTQTPSHQVTQMGQEVILRCVPISNHLYFYWYRQILGQKVEFLVSFYNNEISEKSEIFDDQFSVERPDGSNFTLKIRSTKLEDSAMYFCASSEVRTGQPQHFGDGTRLSIL.

This clonotype was counted ten times or more. The chain links TRBV9 to TRBJ2-3; D uncertain. The CDR3 runs 17 residues. CDR1 SGDLS and CDR2 YYNGEE come from the germline V gene. Trimming stripped 3 bases from V and 2 bases from J, with 19 bases between. This CDR3 is CASSASPKLPNTDTQYF. As DNA, the CDR3 is TGTGCCAGCAGCGCCTCCCCCAAGCTACCAAACACAGATACGCAGTATTTT.

This clonotype was seen many times. The rearrangement uses TRBV5-6 and TRBJ1-3; 7 bases align to TRBD1. V lost 2 bases to trimming and J lost 6 bases; unmatched junction nucleotides: 5. This CDR3 has 14 residues. Germline assignment: CDR1 SGHDT and CDR2 YYEEEE. The DNA for the CDR3 is TGTGCCAGCAGCTTCTGGGACAGCCCAAACACCATATATTTT. Amino acids: CASSFWDSPNTIYF.

The gene calls are TRBV5-1 and TRBJ2-7; 7 positions agree with TRBD1. Germline loops: CDR1 SGHRS, CDR2 YFSETQ. This CDR3 contains 13 residues. V was pared by 4 bases and J by 7 bases, with 8 bases of the junction left unmatched. The CDR3: CASSLDRRGEQYF. The DNA for the CDR3 is TGCGCCAGCAGCCTGGACAGGAGAGGGGAGCAGTACTTC.

This clonotype was seen a few times. This chain connects TRBV12-3 or TRBV12-4 to TRBJ1-1; tentatively, D is TRBD1 (5 bases). The CDR3 runs to 11 residues. V lost 3 bases and J lost 10, with 9 bases in between. CDR3 DNA: TGTGCCAGCAGTTTTGGTCAGGGAGCTTTCTTT. Residues: CASSFGQGAFF.

This clonotype came up a few times. The V and J genes are TRBV9 and TRBJ2-1; 10 bases are shared with TRBD2. After removal of 0 bases from V and 10 bases from J, the junction contained 7 bases not matched to a gene. Germline CDR1 reads SGDLS; CDR2 reads YYNGEE. The CDR3 has 15 amino acids. CDR3 region: CASSVALSGGAEQFF. The CDR3 region has the DNA TGTGCCAGCAGCGTAGCGTTAAGCGGGGGGGCGGAGCAGTTCTTC.

This clonotype was seen repeatedly, ten times or more. The chain links TRBV6-8 to TRBJ1-5; no clear D. Germline values: CDR1 MNHGY, CDR2 SAAAGT. There are 15 residues in the CDR3. The V gene lost 3 bases and the J gene lost 6 bases, with 15 bases spanning the gap. The CDR3 protein is CASSYWGGGLQPQHF. CDR3 nucleotide sequence: TGTGCCAGCAGTTATTGGGGAGGCGGCCTTCAGCCCCAGCATTTT.

This clonotype has a count of ten or more. The rearrangement links TRBV3-1 to TRBJ2-2; 9 positions match TRBD1. The CDR3 covers 15 residues. V was pared by 4 bases and J by 6 bases, with 6 bases of the junction left unmatched. Germline CDR1 is LGHDT and CDR2 is YNNKEL (reference sequence). For the CDR3, the DNA is TGTGCCAGCAGCCCGATACAGGGGGCTGCCGGGGAGCTGTTTTTT. Encoded protein: CASSPIQGAAGELFF.

This clonotype was recorded at least ten times. The rearrangement uses TRBV3-1 and TRBJ2-1; D not resolved. The CDR3 contains 15 residues. Trimming stripped 0 bases from V and 2 bases from J, with 8 bases between. Germline CDR1 is LGHDT and CDR2 is YNNKEL (reference sequence). The CDR3 DNA follows: TGTGCCAGCAGCCAAGATAGTCCGACCTACAATGAGCAGTTCTTC. Its protein product is CASSQDSPTYNEQFF.

Only a few counts were recorded for this clonotype. This chain connects TRBV2 to TRBJ1-1; D ambiguous. Germline V gene sequence: CDR1 SNHLY, CDR2 FYNNEI. V gave up 6 bases and J gave up 7 bases, with 15 bases separating them. The CDR3 covers 13 residues. This chain's CDR3 is CASRRDFQFEAFF. As DNA, the CDR3 is TGTGCCAGCAGGCGTGATTTTCAATTTGAAGCTTTCTTT.

This clonotype occurred a few times. This sequence joins TRBV5-4 and TRBJ2-7; D possibly matches TRBD1 or TRBD2 (5 bases each). Trimming stripped 2 bases from V and 6 bases from J, with 18 bases between. The CDR3 runs 15 residues. CDR1 is SGHNT and CDR2 is YYREEE in the germline V gene (reference sequence). As DNA, the CDR3 is TGTGCCAGCAGCTTCGGGACGCCGACGGCCGGCGAGCAGTACTTC. Translated: CASSFGTPTAGEQYF.

This clonotype was seen many times. J is TRBJ2-2 and V is TRBV7-3; possibly TRBD2 for D (6 bases). This CDR3 spans 15 amino acids. Per the germline V gene, CDR1 is SGHTA and CDR2 is FQGTGA. Trimming took off 3 bases at V and 3 bases at J, with 11 bases between the two ends. The CDR3 loop reads CASSFAGPYTGELFF. CDR3 DNA sequence: TGTGCCAGCAGCTTCGCGGGGCCCTACACCGGGGAGCTGTTTTTT.

This clonotype was counted many times. This rearrangement joins TRBV10-3 to TRBJ2-6; 7 nucleotides line up with TRBD1. This CDR3 region has 15 residues. The V gene end was trimmed by 3 bases and the J gene end by 2 bases; junction bases not matched to a gene: 1. Germline CDR1 and CDR2: ENHRY and SYGVKD. Written as DNA, the CDR3 is TGTGCCATCAGTGACGGGACAGCTGGGGCCAACGTCCTGACTTTC. It codes for CAISDGTAGANVLTF.

This clonotype was detected many times. J is TRBJ1-5 and V is TRBV3-1; D is ambiguous. Trimming took off 2 bases at V and 2 bases at J, with 10 bases between the two ends. This CDR3 spans 15 amino acids. CDR1 is LGHDT and CDR2 is YNNKEL in the germline V gene (reference sequence). CDR3 residues: CASSQLSGGNQPQHF. The DNA of the CDR3 is TGTGCCAGCAGCCAACTTAGCGGCGGCAATCAGCCCCAGCATTTT. Drawing the rest from reference TRBV3-1 and TRBJ1-5, the complete variable domain is DTAVSQTPKYLVTQMGNDKSIKCEQNLGHDTMYWYKQDSKKFLKIMFSYNNKELIINETVPNRFSPKSPDKAHLNLHINSLELGDSAVYFCASSQLSGGNQPQHFGDGTRLSIL.

To note about this clonotype: This may stem from a read error, because a much larger clone lies one nucleotide away. CDR3 in amino acids: CASSGSRNSPLHF. The CDR3 DNA follows: TGTGCCAGCAGCGGAAGCCGGAATTCACCCCTCCACTTT. The chain combines TRBV27 with TRBJ1-6; D gene unclear. The germline CDR1 and CDR2 sequences are MNHEY and SMNVEV (reference sequence). The CDR3 covers 13 residues. Trimming shortened V by 6 bases and J by 7 bases, and 10 bases separated the two germline ends.

Many counts were recorded for this clonotype. The V call is TRBV2, the J call TRBJ2-4; possible D gene TRBD2, 5 bases. V was trimmed by 8 bases and J by 4 bases, leaving 12 bases between them. Germline V CDR1 and CDR2: SNHLY, FYNNEI. The CDR3 has 13 residues. CDR3 coding DNA: TGTGCCAGCGGTGCAGGAGGAAAAAACATTCAGTACTTC. Its translation is CASGAGGKNIQYF. The full variable domain, in which reference TRBV2 and TRBJ2-4 provide the parts outside the CDR3, is EPEVTQTPSHQVTQMGQEVILRCVPISNHLYFYWYRQILGQKVEFLVSFYNNEISEKSEIFDDQFSVERPDGSNFTLKIRSTKLEDSAMYFCASGAGGKNIQYFGAGTRLSVL.

Note on this clonotype: Given a much more abundant clone one base away, this may be a read error. The CDR3 sequence: CAINAVFVGGDSGHSIDTQYF. The CDR3 bases are TGTGCCATCAATGCGGTATTTGTGGGGGGCGACTCGGGCCATAGCATAGATACGCAGTATTTT. The chain joins TRBV10-3 to TRBJ2-3; D may match TRBD1 or TRBD2 (6 bases each). Germline CDR1 ENHRY, CDR2 SYGVKD. The CDR3 spans 21 residues.

This clonotype came up many times. This chain connects TRBV7-9 to TRBJ2-1; D is undetermined. CDR3 length equals 13 residues. Germline values: CDR1 SEHNR, CDR2 FQNEAQ (reference sequence). The ends were cut back, 6 bases at V and 3 bases at J, with 9 bases in the middle. CDR3 residues: CASSIQFYNEQFF. The CDR3, as DNA: TGTGCCAGCAGTATACAGTTCTACAATGAGCAGTTCTTC. The full variable domain, completed using reference TRBV7-9 and TRBJ2-1, is DTGVSQNPRHKITKRGQNVTFRCDPISEHNRLYWYRQTLGQGPEFLTYFQNEAQLEKSRLLSDRFSAERPKGSFSTLEIQRTEQGDSAMYLCASSIQFYNEQFFGPGTRLTVL.

This clonotype was observed at least ten times. The V call is TRBV6-5, the J call TRBJ1-4; 7 nucleotides line up with TRBD1. The CDR3 spans 17 residues. J gave up 5 bases and V 0 bases, and 9 bases lay outside the gene matches. The germline gives CDR1 MNHEY, CDR2 SVGAGI. CDR3 sequence reads: CASSYSSWQGGNEKLFF. The DNA for the CDR3 is TGTGCCAGCAGTTACTCGAGCTGGCAGGGGGGGAATGAAAAACTGTTTTTT.

V usage is TRBV5-4 and J usage is TRBJ2-4; TRBD1 might be the D (6 bases). CDR1 and CDR2 from the germline V gene are SGHNT and YYREEE (reference sequence). The V end lost 3 bases, the J end lost 4 bases, and 14 bases lay between the germline ends. The CDR3 extends over 15 amino acids. CDR3 DNA: TGTGCCAGCAGCTCCGCCGGGACATGGAAAAACATTCAGTACTTC. Protein sequence: CASSSAGTWKNIQYF.

The table lists this clonotype with a few counts. The chain combines TRBV6-5 with TRBJ2-7; 8 bases match TRBD2. The J segment lost 5 bases and the V segment lost 6 bases, leaving 15 bases of the junction unmatched. This CDR3 spans 16 amino acids. CDR1 is MNHEY, CDR2 SVGAGI, per germline. The CDR3 loop is CASSLTGGGAKDEQYF. CDR3 coding DNA: TGTGCCAGCAGCCTTACGGGGGGGGGCGCGAAGGACGAGCAGTACTTC.

Ten or more counts support this clonotype. This chain uses TRBV12-3 or TRBV12-4 with TRBJ2-3; D call uncertain. The V end lost 8 bases, the J end lost 2 bases, and 5 bases lay between the germline ends. The CDR3 covers 11 residues. CDR3 loop: CASRYTDTQYF. CDR3 nucleotides: TGTGCCAGCCGATACACAGATACGCAGTATTTT.

This clonotype was observed many times. The CDR3 DNA reads as TGTGCCAGCAGCCAAGTCGAGAAGAACACTGAAGCTTTCTTT. Encoded protein: CASSQVEKNTEAFF. The chain couples TRBV4-2 to TRBJ1-1, with D uncertain. V lost 1 base and J 1 base, leaving 7 bases between the germline ends. This CDR3 contains 14 residues. Per germline, CDR1 LGHNA and CDR2 YNFKEQ.